This T cell receptor (beta chain) was documented in a study of blood T cell repertoires in COVID-19. In the study's own analysis: Amplifying reference gene primers gave estimates of nucleated cell counts. Method: immunoSEQ multiplex PCR; TCRdb's copy keeps in-frame clones and lacks some. V and J calls and clone size come straight from that table; D and trimming were deduced from the DNA. The sample has some 200,000 clones; less than 85% are singletons. CDR3 length equals 15 residues. Germline V lookup: CDR1 SGHVT, CDR2 SQSDAQ. V was pared by 5 bases and J by 3 bases, with 4 bases of the junction left unmatched.

The receptor's source is a woman between 70 and 85 years old with acute or convalescent COVID-19. Sequenced material: peripheral blood. This chain links TRBV7-4 with TRBJ2-1; 10 nucleotides align to TRBD1. CDR3 amino acids: CASSPRDRGYNEQFF. As DNA, the CDR3 is TGTGCCAGCAGCCCGCGGGACAGGGGCTACAATGAGCAGTTCTTC.